This record looks at one T cell receptor (beta chain) sequence and its context. This specimen belongs to a study of T cell responses to AZD1222 COVID-19 vaccine. Libraries were prepared by immunoSEQ multiplex PCR; TCRdb keeps only in-frame clonotypes and omits some of them. This sample carries about 110,000 clones, approximately 90% of them seen once, and the ten largest clones take approximately 4.5%. Germline CDR1 is SGHRS and CDR2 is YFSETQ. The CDR3 loop spans 16 amino acids. After removal of 4 bases from V and 5 bases from J, the junction contained 4 bases not matched to a gene. The chain combines TRBV5-1 with TRBJ1-6, with 12 bases that match TRBD1. The receptor was isolated from an adult in good health. Source: peripheral blood, taken on day 0 of AZD1222 vaccination. The CDR3 bases are TGCGCCAGCAGCCCGGGACAGGGGGCGAATAATTCACCCCTCCACTTT. This sequence encodes CASSPGQGANNSPLHF.